A selection of T cell receptor beta chains follows, all from one sample in a study of neurological immune-mediated disorders. In TCRdb, the 5' RACE reads were re-called with MiXCR into one record per CDR3 protein. Among over 55,000 distinct CDR3 sequences, less than 2.5% were seen once, and the ten largest hold around 3%. Sequenced: PBMCs. The receptors stem from a man aged 50 to 60 with multiple sclerosis. Both conserved end residues are part of each CDR3. D genes are given only for firm matches. A row's size may be missing; if present it is once, few, many or a size class.

D gene	clone size	V gene	J gene	CDR3 length	CDR3 protein	CDR3 DNA
TRBD2	many	TRBV6-2/TRBV6-3	TRBJ2-5	17	CASSYWASGGAGETQYF	TGTGCCAGCAGTTACTGGGCTAGCGGGGGCGCCGGAGAGACCCAGTACTTC
-	many	TRBV20-1	TRBJ2-3	11	CSARSLDTQYF	TGCAGTGCCCGATCTTTGGATACGCAGTATTTT
-	many	TRBV12-3/TRBV12-4	TRBJ1-2	12	CASRDAVRGYTF	TGTGCCAGCAGGGACGCCGTCCGTGGCTACACCTTC
-	many	TRBV6-2/TRBV6-3	TRBJ2-5	14	CASRTQRSWETQYF	TGTGCCAGCAGAACGCAACGGAGTTGGGAGACCCAGTACTTC
-	many	TRBV7-3	TRBJ2-3	15	CASSLGGPSTDTQYF	TGTGCCAGCAGCTTAGGAGGGCCCAGCACAGATACGCAGTATTTT
-	many	TRBV7-2	TRBJ2-7	15	CASSLMGVSSYEQYF	TGTGCCAGCAGCTTAATGGGGGTAAGCTCCTACGAGCAGTACTTC
-	many	TRBV9	TRBJ2-1	15	CASSVAGTLYNEQFF	TGTGCCAGCAGCGTAGCCGGGACTCTGTACAATGAGCAGTTCTTC
TRBD1	many	TRBV5-1	TRBJ2-3	16	CASSGGGQGSTDTQYF	TGCGCCAGCAGCGGAGGGGGACAGGGGAGCACAGATACGCAGTATTTT
-	many	TRBV12-3/TRBV12-4	TRBJ1-2	13	CASSFGTDYGYTF	TGTGCCAGCAGTTTTGGCACGGACTATGGCTACACCTTC
TRBD2	-	TRBV7-6	TRBJ2-3	16	CASSKGAGTSTDTQYF	TGTGCCAGCAGCAAGGGAGCGGGGACTAGCACAGATACGCAGTATTTT
-	many	TRBV5-1	TRBJ1-2	16	CASSLGPRDGGYGYTF	TGCGCCAGCAGCTTAGGGCCCCGGGACGGAGGTTATGGCTACACCTTC
TRBD2	many	TRBV7-2	TRBJ2-7	14	CASSSQRGNYEQYF	TGTGCCAGCAGCTCGCAGCGGGGGAACTACGAGCAGTACTTC
TRBD1	-	TRBV7-6	TRBJ2-1	14	CASSWDGTGFEQFF	TGTGCCAGCAGCTGGGACGGGACAGGGTTCGAGCAGTTCTTC
-	few	TRBV6-4	TRBJ2-2	15	CASSDEPPNTGELFF	TGTGCCAGCAGTGACGAACCTCCGAACACCGGGGAGCTGTTTTTT
-	many	TRBV4-3	TRBJ2-3	16	CASSPNQGGSTDTQYF	TGCGCCAGCAGCCCAAATCAGGGGGGGAGCACAGATACGCAGTATTTT
-	many	TRBV15	TRBJ2-6	15	CATSKEGSGANVLTF	TGTGCCACCAGCAAAGAGGGATCAGGGGCCAACGTCCTGACTTTC
-	many	TRBV5-1	TRBJ1-3	14	CASSTGQLGNTIYF	TGCGCCAGCAGCACCGGACAGCTTGGAAACACCATATATTTT
TRBD1	many	TRBV20-1	TRBJ1-2	14	CSATTGGVVYGYTF	TGCAGTGCAACCACAGGGGGCGTCGTCTATGGCTACACCTTC
-	many	TRBV5-6	TRBJ2-5	14	CASSHVGRQETQYF	TGTGCCAGCAGCCATGTCGGGCGGCAAGAGACCCAGTACTTC
-	many	TRBV7-9	TRBJ1-1	15	CASSLNPGRLTEAFF	TGTGCCAGCAGCTTAAATCCCGGACGTCTCACTGAAGCTTTCTTT